These T cell receptor beta chains were read from a single sample in a study of shared clonotypes between healthy human individuals. The data were produced by immunoSEQ multiplex PCR, yet TCRdb's version contains in-frame clones alone and is incomplete. The sample shows around 700,000 clones, 90% to 95% of them seen only once. The sample comprised naive CD8+ T cells sorted from blood. All receptors derive from a man younger than 40 in good health. CDR3s include the opening cysteine and the closing phenylalanine or tryptophan. A D gene is named only where the DNA matches it firmly. Not all rows give a size; the values are once, few, many and, for expanded clones, a class.

D gene,V gene,J gene,clone size,CDR3 protein,CDR3 DNA
-,TRBV27,TRBJ2-5,-,CASSSRGRNLVGETQYF,TGTGCCAGCAGTTCACGGGGGAGGAACTTAGTCGGGGAGACCCAGTACTTC
TRBD2,TRBV7-6,TRBJ2-1,-,CASSPEAGGPDNEQFF,TGTGCTAGCAGCCCAGAGGCGGGAGGGCCCGACAATGAGCAGTTCTTC
TRBD2,TRBV10-2,TRBJ2-1,-,CAGGPASGSNEQFF,TGCGCCGGGGGACCGGCTAGCGGGAGCAATGAGCAGTTCTTC
-,TRBV5-1,TRBJ2-1,-,CASSFRGAGVTYNEQFF,TGCGCCAGCAGCTTCCGAGGGGCGGGCGTAACCTACAATGAGCAGTTCTTC
-,TRBV11-3,TRBJ2-7,-,CASSQGEISYEQYF,TGTGCCAGCAGCCAAGGGGAAATCTCCTACGAGCAGTACTTC
-,TRBV2,TRBJ1-5,-,CASSDGHISNQPQHF,TGTGCCAGCAGTGATGGGCACATTAGCAATCAGCCCCAGCATTTT
-,TRBV7-9,TRBJ2-1,-,CASSLGPNLPSSYNEQFF,TGTGCCAGCAGCTTAGGTCCAAACCTACCGAGCTCCTACAATGAGCAGTTCTTC
TRBD2,TRBV5-4,TRBJ2-1,-,CASSFGTSGRGNEQFF,TGTGCCAGCAGCTTCGGGACTAGCGGGAGAGGGAATGAGCAGTTCTTC
-,TRBV27,TRBJ1-5,-,CASSLSEKTRPQHF,TGTGCCAGCAGTTTATCTGAGAAGACCCGTCCCCAGCATTTT
-,TRBV11-2,TRBJ2-7,-,CASSLARPGTTSYEQYF,TGTGCCAGCAGCCTAGCACGTCCCGGGACAACCTCCTACGAGCAGTACTTC
TRBD1,TRBV27,TRBJ1-2,-,CASRRRQGALGYTF,TGTGCCAGCAGGCGGCGACAGGGGGCGCTAGGCTACACCTTC
TRBD2,TRBV29-1,TRBJ2-3,-,CSVLNRSGRAGTDTQYF,TGCAGCGTTCTGAATCGTAGCGGGAGGGCCGGCACAGATACGCAGTATTTT
-,TRBV14,TRBJ2-1,-,CASSQELVHEQFF,TGTGCCAGCAGCCAAGAACTAGTGCATGAGCAGTTCTTC
TRBD1,TRBV29-1,TRBJ1-1,once,CSAITGEATEAFF,TGCAGCGCGATCACAGGGGAAGCCACTGAAGCTTTCTTT
-,TRBV10-1,TRBJ2-1,-,CASSAQDSPYNEQFF,TGCGCCAGCAGCGCGCAGGACAGCCCTTACAATGAGCAGTTCTTC
-,TRBV5-8,TRBJ2-7,-,CASSLVGGYEQYF,TGTGCCAGCAGCTTGGTGGGGGGATACGAGCAGTACTTC
-,TRBV7-9,TRBJ2-1,-,CASSPLTGPKYNEQFF,TGTGCCAGCAGCCCCCTAACTGGTCCCAAATACAATGAGCAGTTCTTC
-,TRBV29-1,TRBJ2-7,-,CSVIIARMTYEQYF,TGCAGCGTTATCATAGCGCGTATGACCTACGAGCAGTACTTC
TRBD1,TRBV28,TRBJ1-2,few,CASSLAGQGAGYTF,TGTGCCAGCAGTTTAGCGGGACAGGGGGCTGGCTACACCTTC
TRBD2,TRBV30,TRBJ2-7,-,CAWSVSLAGPEQYF,TGTGCCTGGAGTGTATCGCTAGCGGGCCCTGAGCAGTACTTC
TRBD1,TRBV7-9,TRBJ2-7,-,CASRHDRAEQYF,TGTGCCAGCAGACACGACAGGGCCGAGCAGTACTTC
-,TRBV5-1,TRBJ1-1,-,CASSSTGGNTEAFF,TGCGCCAGCAGTTCCACGGGGGGGAACACTGAAGCTTTCTTT
TRBD1,TRBV4-1,TRBJ1-5,few,CASSQVCVGQGCNQPQHF,TGCGCCAGCAGCCAAGTGTGTGTCGGACAGGGCTGCAATCAGCCCCAGCATTTT